This T cell receptor (beta chain) was obtained from a study of control samples from healthy donors and cancer patients. Data came from immunoSEQ multiplex PCR; TCRdb stores just in-frame clones and leaves some out. The sample holds about 120,000 clones; more than 75% are singletons and the top ten take less than 3%. This clone is a singleton in its sample. The V gene end was trimmed by 5 bases and the J gene end by 0 bases; junction bases not matched to a gene: 10. Germline CDR1 is LNHDA and CDR2 is SQIVND (reference sequence). CDR3 length: 17 residues. The chain links TRBV19 to TRBJ1-3; TRBD1 matches 7 bases. This clonotype was obtained from a woman aged 70-85 years in good health. Material: blood. DNA for the CDR3: TGTGCCAGTAGTGCCAGGGGGACGGCGAACTCTGGAAACACCATATATTTT. Its translation is CASSARGTANSGNTIYF.